Here is one T cell receptor beta chain with its context. This sample was taken from a study of blood T cell repertoires in COVID-19. Assay used: immunoSEQ multiplex PCR; TCRdb lists only in-frame clones, some missing. The sample includes 200,000 or so clones, around 84% of them seen just once. Sequencing was performed on peripheral blood. The source of this sequence is a woman aged 55-70 years who had recovered from COVID-19.

In nucleotides, the CDR3 is TGTGCCAGCAGCTTAGGACTGGGTGGCTACACCTTC. Translated, it gives CASSLGLGGYTF. The V and J genes are TRBV11-2 and TRBJ1-2; D remains ambiguous. The CDR3 length is 12 residues. Germline V CDR1 and CDR2: SGHAT, FQNNGV. The V end lost 1 base, the J end lost 7 bases, and 7 bases lay between the germline ends.